The 31 T cell receptor beta chains reported below all come from one sample, sequenced in a study of blood T cell repertoires in COVID-19. The method was immunoSEQ multiplex PCR; TCRdb's version includes in-frame clones alone and lacks a portion of them. Counted here are roughly 68,000 clones, 91% occurring once; the ten biggest clones make up more than 5.5%. Sequenced: peripheral blood. The receptors originated from a man between 35 and 55 years old with COVID-19, enrolled during active disease.

This clone showed up just once. The chain recombines TRBV6-5 with TRBJ2-2; TRBD2 is a possible D gene (5 bases). V was trimmed by 0 bases and J by 1 base, leaving 6 bases between them. The CDR3 length is 15 residues. Germline-derived CDR1 and CDR2 are MNHEY and SVGAGI. Here the CDR3 DNA reads TGTGCCAGCAGTTACTCAGGGAGGAACACCGGGGAGCTGTTTTTT. Protein: CASSYSGRNTGELFF.

CDR3 coding DNA: TGTGCCAGCAGCTTGGCTACGGGGGCTAATGAAAAACTGTTTTTT. It translates to CASSLATGANEKLFF. The rearrangement uses TRBV11-2 and TRBJ1-4, with D maybe TRBD1 (5 bases). V was cut by 3 bases and J by 3 bases, with 11 bases left in between. Germline V lookup: CDR1 SGHAT, CDR2 FQNNGV. The CDR3 runs to 15 residues.

The chain combines TRBV28 with TRBJ1-6; 7 nucleotides align to TRBD1. The CDR3 spans 14 residues. Trimming removed 8 bases from V and 10 bases from J; junction bases left unmatched: 11. CDR1 MDHEN and CDR2 SYDVKM come from the germline V gene. The CDR3 loop reads CASAQGDSESPLHF. CDR3 coding DNA: TGTGCCAGCGCCCAGGGGGACAGCGAATCACCCCTCCACTTT. Full variable domain (rest looked up from reference TRBV28 and TRBJ1-6): DVKVTQSSRYLVKRTGEKVFLECVQDMDHENMFWYRQDPGLGLRLIYFSYDVKMKEKGDIPEGYSVSREKKERFSLILESASTNQTSMYLCASAQGDSESPLHFGNGTRLTVT.

This chain uses TRBV6-1 with TRBJ2-5, with 7 bases aligning to TRBD1. In germline, CDR1 is MNHNS, CDR2 SASEGT. The trim removed 3 bases at V and 5 bases at J, leaving 3 bases unmatched. The CDR3 has 13 amino acids. The CDR3, as DNA: TGTGCCAGCAGTGAGGACAGGATCGAGACCCAGTACTTC. Protein: CASSEDRIETQYF.

V is TRBV5-8 and J is TRBJ2-1; TRBD2 matches 12 bases. The J segment lost 7 bases and the V segment lost 0 bases, leaving 8 bases of the junction unmatched. CDR1 is SGHTS, CDR2 YDEGEE, per germline. The CDR3 runs to 17 residues. CDR3 nucleotide sequence: TGTGCCAGCAGCTTGGCGTTGACTAGCGGGGGCCAGAATGAGCAGTTCTTC. It codes for CASSLALTSGGQNEQFF.

The chain is built from TRBV6-4 and TRBJ1-1; TRBD1 might be the D (6 bases). The CDR3 is 12 residues long. With 8 bases removed from V and 6 bases from J, the gap between germline ends came to 13 bases. The germline gives CDR1 MRHNA, CDR2 SNTAGT. Here the CDR3 DNA reads TGTGCCAGCCAGGGGACCGTTCCTGAAGCTTTCTTT. This codes for CASQGTVPEAFF.

The J gene is TRBJ2-7, the V gene TRBV19; 10 nucleotides align to TRBD1. Germline CDR1 is LNHDA and CDR2 is SQIVND (reference sequence). With V trimmed by 9 bases and J by 7 bases, 9 bases remained unmatched. The CDR3 is made up of 13 amino acids. The CDR3 region is CASRDRGLEEQYF. The CDR3 bases are TGTGCCAGCCGGGACAGGGGTTTAGAGGAGCAGTACTTC. Drawing the rest from reference TRBV19 and TRBJ2-7, the complete variable domain is DGGITQSPKYLFRKEGQNVTLSCEQNLNHDAMYWYRQDPGQGLRLIYYSQIVNDFQKGDIAEGYSVSREKKESFPLTVTSAQKNPTAFYLCASRDRGLEEQYFGPGTRLTVT.

This rearrangement joins TRBV15 to TRBJ1-4; no reliable D call. Between the trimmed V and J ends, which lost 0 bases and 5 bases, there was a span of 7 bases. The germline gives CDR1 LNHNV, CDR2 YYDKDF (reference sequence). The CDR3 totals 14 residues. The CDR3 here is CATSRDHGNEKLFF. The CDR3, as DNA: TGTGCCACCAGCAGAGATCACGGGAATGAAAAACTGTTTTTT.

This clone was found once. This chain connects TRBV5-4 to TRBJ2-1; TRBD2 aligns across 7 bases. V dropped 0 bases and J dropped 0; count of bases not matched to a gene: 9. Germline lookup yields CDR1 SGHNT and CDR2 YYREEE (reference sequence). The CDR3 runs to 18 residues. This chain's CDR3 is CASSLGSSGDFSYNEQFF. Written as DNA, the CDR3 is TGTGCCAGCAGCTTGGGGTCAAGCGGGGACTTCTCCTACAATGAGCAGTTCTTC.

The chain couples TRBV5-6 to TRBJ2-1; the match to TRBD2 covers 9 bases. From germline, CDR1 is SGHDT and CDR2 YYEEEE. The CDR3 has 15 amino acids. Losses at the gene ends were 1 base for V and 5 bases for J; bases not matched to a gene: 4. CDR3 coding DNA: TGTGCCAGCAGCTTGCGCGCGGGGGGGCACAATGAGCAGTTCTTC. Protein: CASSLRAGGHNEQFF.

This clone was counted once. V usage is TRBV6-5 and J usage is TRBJ2-7; tentative D call: TRBD1 (5 bases). V lost 0 bases and J 2 bases, leaving 8 bases between the germline ends. Germline CDR1 is MNHEY and CDR2 is SVGAGI. The CDR3 is 14 amino acids. In nucleotides, the CDR3 is TGTGCCAGCAGTTACTCGGACACCACCTACGAGCAGTACTTC. Its translation: CASSYSDTTYEQYF.

The chain combines TRBV7-2 with TRBJ2-1, with D possibly being TRBD2 (7 bases). The ends were cut back, 3 bases at V and 9 bases at J, with 15 bases in the middle. CDR1 SGHTA and CDR2 FQGNSA come from the germline V gene. This CDR3 contains 14 residues. This CDR3 is CASSFAGGGGEQFF. CDR3 nucleotide sequence: TGTGCCAGCAGCTTCGCAGGAGGGGGGGGTGAGCAGTTCTTC.

The gene calls are TRBV6-6 and TRBJ1-1; the D is unclear. Trimming left V 7 bases short and J 0 bases short, with 15 bases between. CDR1 MNHNY and CDR2 SVGAGI come from the germline V gene (reference sequence). There are 15 residues in the CDR3. CDR3: CASIPGKGVNTEAFF. The CDR3 DNA sequence: TGTGCCAGCATTCCTGGGAAGGGAGTGAACACTGAAGCTTTCTTT.

The rearrangement joins TRBV2 to TRBJ1-1; unclear D gene. The CDR3 is 13 residues long. CDR1 is SNHLY, CDR2 FYNNEI, per germline. The V and J ends lost 10 bases and 4 bases respectively, with 16 bases between them. CDR3: CATKGEGGTEAFF. CDR3 nucleotides: TGTGCCACCAAGGGTGAGGGAGGCACTGAAGCTTTCTTT.

The rearrangement uses TRBV10-3 and TRBJ1-4; TRBD1 agrees at 10 bases. Trimming removed 4 bases from V and 0 bases from J; junction bases left unmatched: 2. The CDR3 is made up of 16 amino acids. Germline lookup yields CDR1 ENHRY and CDR2 SYGVKD. The CDR3 DNA is TGTGCCATCAGTGTTGGACAGGGGGCAACTAATGAAAAACTGTTTTTT. This codes for CAISVGQGATNEKLFF.

The V and J genes are TRBV27 and TRBJ1-4, with TRBD1 identical over 9 bases. This CDR3 spans 15 amino acids. Germline V gives CDR1 MNHEY, CDR2 SMNVEV (reference sequence). Trimming removed 5 bases from V and 5 bases from J; junction bases left unmatched: 6. The CDR3 loop reads CASSAPGTGNEKLFF. The CDR3 bases are TGTGCCAGCAGTGCCCCCGGGACAGGGAATGAAAAACTGTTTTTT.

The chain links TRBV2 to TRBJ2-5; TRBD1 is a possible D gene (6 bases). Trimming cost V 8 bases and J 4 bases, with 8 bases left between them. Germline V gives CDR1 SNHLY, CDR2 FYNNEI. This CDR3 is 11 amino acids long. As DNA, the CDR3 is TGTGCCAGCTCAGGGGTAGAGACCCAGTACTTC. Amino acids: CASSGVETQYF.

This sequence joins TRBV5-1 and TRBJ2-6; possibly TRBD1 for D (5 bases). Germline CDR1 reads SGHRS; CDR2 reads YFSETQ. Trimming took off 4 bases at V and 1 base at J, with 9 bases between the two ends. The CDR3 totals 15 residues. DNA of the CDR3: TGCGCCAGCAGCATCGACAGTTCTGGGGCCAACGTCCTGACTTTC. Its protein product is CASSIDSSGANVLTF.

The chain carries TRBV5-1 and TRBJ2-7, with D possibly matching TRBD2 (5 bases). The germline gives CDR1 SGHRS, CDR2 YFSETQ. With 1 base removed from V and 6 bases from J, the gap between germline ends came to 14 bases. The length of the CDR3 is 14 residues. The DNA of the CDR3 is TGCGCCAGCAGCTTGCAGCGAGGGCTGGGCGAGCAGTACTTC. Amino acids: CASSLQRGLGEQYF.

The chain employs TRBV6-1 and TRBJ1-3, with D perhaps matching TRBD1 (5 bases). This CDR3 spans 15 amino acids. Germline V gene sequence: CDR1 MNHNS, CDR2 SASEGT. V was trimmed by 0 bases and J by 3 bases, leaving 9 bases between them. CDR3 in DNA: TGTGCCAGCAGTGAAGCGTTGGGGGGTGGAAACACCATATATTTT. This sequence encodes CASSEALGGGNTIYF.

This chain links TRBV5-1 with TRBJ1-4; D is unresolved. V lost 4 bases and J lost 5, with 9 bases in between. Germline loops: CDR1 SGHRS, CDR2 YFSETQ. This CDR3 region has 13 residues. The CDR3 DNA reads as TGCGCCAGCAGCGGAGATGGGAATGAAAAACTGTTTTTT. Its protein is CASSGDGNEKLFF.

The table lists this clone with a count of one. The chain carries TRBV10-3 and TRBJ2-5; D possibly corresponds to TRBD2 (5 bases). The length of the CDR3 is 12 residues. Germline V gene lookup returns CDR1 ENHRY and CDR2 SYGVKD. V was clipped by 10 bases and J by 4 bases, with 13 bases between them. CDR3 protein: CATRIEGETQYF. In DNA, the CDR3 is TGTGCCACCAGAATTGAGGGAGAGACCCAGTACTTC.

The V and J genes are TRBV7-9 and TRBJ2-5; 7 bases are shared with TRBD1. The CDR3 spans 15 residues. V was clipped by 5 bases and J by 5 bases; unmatched bases: 11. Germline CDR1 SEHNR, CDR2 FQNEAQ (reference sequence). This CDR3 reads CASSPSLRGTETQYF. Written as DNA, the CDR3 is TGTGCCAGCAGCCCATCTCTCAGGGGGACGGAGACCCAGTACTTC.

The rearrangement links TRBV12-3 or TRBV12-4 to TRBJ1-1; 7 nucleotides align to TRBD1. The CDR3 length is 13 residues. The J segment lost 5 bases and the V segment lost 5 bases, leaving 5 bases of the junction unmatched. The CDR3 nucleotides read TGTGCCAGCAGTCCCCAGGGGGGTACTGAAGCTTTCTTT. Translated, it gives CASSPQGGTEAFF.

The rearrangement joins TRBV3-1 (or the pseudogene TRBV3-2) to TRBJ2-1; TRBD2 matches at 13 bases. The CDR3 contains 18 residues. Germline lookup yields CDR1 LGHDT and CDR2 YNNKEL (reference sequence). With 1 base clipped from V and 7 bases from J, the junction kept 10 bases outside the gene matches. The CDR3 loop is CASSQADRGLAGLNEQFF. CDR3 DNA sequence: TGTGCCAGCAGCCAAGCCGATCGGGGACTAGCGGGGCTTAATGAGCAGTTCTTC.

This chain links TRBV28 with TRBJ1-5; D is unresolved. The length of the CDR3 is 13 residues. V lost 8 bases and J 4 bases, leaving 12 bases between the germline ends. Germline values: CDR1 MDHEN, CDR2 SYDVKM. CDR3 coding DNA: TGTGCCAGCTTTGACACCCAGAATCAGCCCCAGCATTTT. Its protein product is CASFDTQNQPQHF.

On this clone itself: Other DNA sequences within the sample encode an identical CDR3. The chain employs TRBV7-2 and TRBJ1-3; the D gene is possibly TRBD1 (5 bases). CDR3 length equals 15 residues. Trimming pared 5 bases from V and 3 bases from J, leaving 14 bases between. CDR1 SGHTA and CDR2 FQGNSA come from the germline V gene. DNA of the CDR3: TGTGCCAGCAGCCTGGGGGGGGGAAGTGGAAACACCATATATTTT. Encoded protein: CASSLGGGSGNTIYF.

The chain carries TRBV5-1 and TRBJ2-3, with a possible D match to TRBD2 (7 bases). From germline, CDR1 is SGHRS and CDR2 YFSETQ. The CDR3 runs 16 residues. V lost 4 bases and J 4 bases, leaving 19 bases between the germline ends. CDR3 sequence reads: CASSGGGLEEADTQYF. In DNA form, the CDR3 reads TGCGCCAGCAGCGGGGGCGGACTAGAGGAGGCAGATACGCAGTATTTT. The entire variable domain, with the rest obtained from reference TRBV5-1 and TRBJ2-3, is as follows: KAGVTQTPRYLIKTRGQQVTLSCSPISGHRSVSWYQQTPGQGLQFLFEYFSETQRNKGNFPGRFSGRQFSNSRSEMNVSTLELGDSALYLCASSGGGLEEADTQYFGPGTRLTVL.

V is TRBV7-3 and J is TRBJ2-3, with TRBD1 matching over 8 bases. Losses at the gene ends were 0 bases for V and 9 bases for J; bases not matched to a gene: 8. Germline V gene sequence: CDR1 SGHTA, CDR2 FQGTGA. This CDR3 spans 15 amino acids. The CDR3 sequence: CASSLTGQVDATQYF. The CDR3 DNA reads TGTGCCAGCAGCTTAACGGGACAGGTTGACGCAACGCAGTATTTT.

The chain links TRBV7-6 to TRBJ1-5; 7 nucleotides line up with TRBD1. Germline V gives CDR1 SGHVS, CDR2 FNYEAQ. With 4 bases clipped from V and 7 bases from J, the junction kept 4 bases outside the gene matches. This CDR3 region has 13 residues. Here the CDR3 DNA reads TGTGCCAGCAGCTGGGGACAGTTACAGCCCCAGCATTTT. Translated, it gives CASSWGQLQPQHF.

The rearrangement uses TRBV6-5 and TRBJ2-7, with D maybe TRBD2 (6 bases). V was shortened by 6 bases and J by 1 base, with 13 bases between the two germline ends. CDR1 and CDR2 (germline): MNHEY, SVGAGI. The CDR3 contains 14 residues. CDR3 sequence: CASRGLEGSYEQYF. CDR3 nucleotides: TGTGCCAGCAGAGGTCTGGAGGGATCCTACGAGCAGTACTTC.